A single sample is the source of the 10 T cell receptor beta chains below, sequenced in a study of blood T cell repertoires in COVID-19. Sequenced by immunoSEQ multiplex PCR; TCRdb stores in-frame clones only, minus some. The repertoire holds more than 400,000 clones, with approximately 86% as singletons. Sample: PBMCs or T cells enriched from blood (not recorded which). The receptors were sampled from a woman aged 18-35 years who had recovered from COVID-19.

The rearrangement uses TRBV18 and TRBJ1-1; D is unresolved. CDR3 length: 16 residues. Trimming removed 4 bases from V and 1 base from J, with 16 bases in between. CDR1 and CDR2 (germline): KGHSH, LQKENI. The CDR3 DNA sequence: TGTGCCAGCTCACTACACCCCCCAAAACAGAACACTGAAGCTTTCTTT. It translates to CASSLHPPKQNTEAFF.

V and J are TRBV7-9 and TRBJ2-3; possibly TRBD2 for D (7 bases). The CDR3 extends over 15 amino acids. The germline V gene encodes CDR1 SEHNR and CDR2 FQNEAQ (reference sequence). V lost 5 bases, J lost 6 bases, and 18 bases lay in between. The CDR3 DNA follows: TGTGCCAGCAGCCCCCGAGGGGGGGAGCGGGATACGCAGTATTTT. Encoded protein: CASSPRGGERDTQYF.

This sequence joins TRBV2 and TRBJ1-2; D may be TRBD1 (5 bases). Germline values: CDR1 SNHLY, CDR2 FYNNEI. This CDR3 is built from 14 residues. The germline V and J ends were trimmed by 4 bases and 5 bases, with 14 bases remaining between them. CDR3 in DNA: TGTGCCAGCAGTGTGGCTAAGACAGAGTATGGCTACACCTTC. Protein: CASSVAKTEYGYTF.

This clone has a single count. This sequence joins TRBV7-9 and TRBJ2-7, with D tentatively TRBD2 (7 bases). Deletions cut 5 bases from V and 0 bases from J, with 14 bases between. The CDR3 loop spans 15 amino acids. Germline V gene sequence: CDR1 SEHNR, CDR2 FQNEAQ (reference sequence). The CDR3 DNA reads as TGTGCCAGCAGCCCGACAGGCGGGAGCTCCTACGAGCAGTACTTC. This codes for CASSPTGGSSYEQYF. The whole variable domain, remainder taken from reference TRBV7-9 and TRBJ2-7, is DTGVSQNPRHKITKRGQNVTFRCDPISEHNRLYWYRQTLGQGPEFLTYFQNEAQLEKSRLLSDRFSAERPKGSFSTLEIQRTEQGDSAMYLCASSPTGGSSYEQYFGPGTRLTVT.

V usage is TRBV5-1 and J usage is TRBJ1-2; 10 nucleotides align to TRBD1. The CDR3 has 13 amino acids. J lost 7 bases, V lost 8 bases, and 8 bases had no gene match. The germline V gene has CDR1 SGHRS and CDR2 YFSETQ. In nucleotides, the CDR3 is TGCGCCAGTTCTGGACAGGGGGTAGGTGGCTACACCTTC. Translating it yields CASSGQGVGGYTF. Based on the CDR3 plus reference TRBV5-1 and TRBJ1-2, the full variable domain is KAGVTQTPRYLIKTRGQQVTLSCSPISGHRSVSWYQQTPGQGLQFLFEYFSETQRNKGNFPGRFSGRQFSNSRSEMNVSTLELGDSALYLCASSGQGVGGYTFGSGTRLTVV.

This clone appeared a few times. Relative to the germline gene, one junction end is altered; a read error may explain this. The chain carries TRBV3-1 (or the pseudogene TRBV3-2) and TRBJ1-2, with D tentatively TRBD1 (6 bases). From germline, CDR1 is LGHDT and CDR2 YNNKEL (reference sequence). This CDR3 spans 11 amino acids. In DNA form, the CDR3 reads TGTGCCAGCAGCCAAGATCGGGGGGCAAAATTC. Its translation is CASSQDRGAKF.

The chain recombines TRBV30 with TRBJ1-6, with D unclear. The CDR3 sequence is 14 residues long. Trimming removed 2 bases from V and 5 bases from J, with 10 bases in between. Germline V CDR1 and CDR2: GTSNPN, SVGIG (reference sequence). DNA for the CDR3: TGTGCCTGGAGTCGGGGAACTAATAATTCACCCCTCCACTTT. It is translated as CAWSRGTNNSPLHF.

V is TRBV30 and J is TRBJ2-2, with D hard to call. Germline V gene lookup returns CDR1 GTSNPN and CDR2 SVGIG (reference sequence). The length of the CDR3 is 13 residues. V was clipped by 4 bases and J by 4 bases, with 10 bases between them. The CDR3 reads CAWKGSPTGELFF. The DNA for the CDR3 is TGTGCCTGGAAAGGTAGCCCCACCGGGGAGCTGTTTTTT.

A single count supports this clone. The J gene is TRBJ1-1, the V gene TRBV5-1; 7 positions agree with TRBD1. The germline V gene encodes CDR1 SGHRS and CDR2 YFSETQ. V lost 4 bases, J lost 2 bases, and 8 bases stayed unmatched. The CDR3 runs to 15 residues. The DNA of the CDR3 is TGCGCCAGCAGCAATGACAGGGTCGGTAACACTGAAGCTTTCTTT. This encodes CASSNDRVGNTEAFF.

The chain carries TRBV6-5 and TRBJ1-1, with 7 bases identical to TRBD1. With 5 bases clipped from V and 7 bases from J, the junction kept 7 bases outside the gene matches. CDR3 size: 13 residues. CDR1 is MNHEY and CDR2 is SVGAGI in the germline V gene. CDR3 protein: CASSLRGRDEAFF. The CDR3, as DNA: TGTGCCAGCAGTCTTAGGGGGCGAGATGAAGCTTTCTTT.